This T cell receptor (beta chain) was observed in a study of T cell repertoires in cytomegalovirus infection. Whole-study context: Indications came from public TCR beta signatures; they pointed to CMV infection and to a matching HLA type.

General observations from the study: Summed frequency of public TCR beta families distinguished CMV carriers with the relevant HLA. CMV-specific HLA-C-restricted TCR beta clonotypes dominated the ex vivo response.

As to this clonotype: What it binds is not known.

Per the germline V gene, CDR1 is SGHDN and CDR2 is FVKESK. With 3 bases removed from V and 5 bases from J, the gap between germline ends came to 10 bases. This CDR3 contains 14 residues. TCRdb ran MiXCR on the reads and lists one entry per CDR3 protein. The repertoire consists of 150,000 to 190,000 distinct CDR3 sequences, with 23% occurring once and the leading ten covering 11%. Sequencing used PBMCs. V usage is TRBV14 and J usage is TRBJ2-2; D call uncertain. The sequence was collected from a human donor in good health (CMV status not recorded). Some clones in this sample may be carry-over from other donors' samples. The CDR3 reads CASSQVPGTGELFF. The CDR3 DNA follows: TGTGCCAGCAGCCAGGTCCCCGGGACCGGGGAGCTGTTTTTT. Complete variable domain (other parts from reference TRBV14 and TRBJ2-2): EAGVTQFPSHSVIEKGQTVTLRCDPISGHDNLYWYRRVMGKEIKFLLHFVKESKQDESGMPNNRFLAERTGGTYSTLKVQPAELEDSGVYFCASSQVPGTGELFFGEGSRLTVL.